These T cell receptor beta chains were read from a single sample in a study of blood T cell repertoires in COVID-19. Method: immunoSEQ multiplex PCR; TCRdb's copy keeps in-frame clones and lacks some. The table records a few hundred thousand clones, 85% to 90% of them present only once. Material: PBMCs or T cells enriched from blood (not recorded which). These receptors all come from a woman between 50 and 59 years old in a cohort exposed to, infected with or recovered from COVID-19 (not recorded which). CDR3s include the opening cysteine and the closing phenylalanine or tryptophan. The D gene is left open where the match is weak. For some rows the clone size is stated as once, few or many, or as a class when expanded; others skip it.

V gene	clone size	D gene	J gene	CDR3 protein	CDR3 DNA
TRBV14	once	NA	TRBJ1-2	CASSHSNRGARDYGYTF	TGTGCCAGCAGCCATTCGAATCGGGGAGCCCGGGACTATGGCTACACCTTC
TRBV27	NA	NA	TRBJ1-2	CASSLYMGRFGYTF	TGTGCCAGCAGTTTATATATGGGGCGGTTTGGCTACACCTTC
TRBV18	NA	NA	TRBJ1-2	CASSPTGWNYGYTF	TGTGCCAGCTCACCGACAGGCTGGAACTATGGCTACACCTTC
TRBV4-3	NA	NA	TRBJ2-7	CASSQDWSRTYEQYF	TGCGCCAGCAGCCAAGATTGGTCGAGAACCTACGAGCAGTACTTC
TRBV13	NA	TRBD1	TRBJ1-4	CASSPRDRGDEKLFF	TGTGCCAGCAGCCCCCGGGACAGGGGAGATGAAAAACTGTTTTTT
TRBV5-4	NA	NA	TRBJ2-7	CASSTFTGFGPPYEQYF	TGTGCCAGCAGCACCTTTACAGGATTTGGGCCTCCCTACGAGCAGTACTTC
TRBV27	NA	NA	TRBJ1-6	CASSSQDNSPLHF	TGTGCCAGCAGTTCTCAGGATAATTCACCCCTCCACTTT
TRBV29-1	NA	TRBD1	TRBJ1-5	CSIRQGGNQPQHF	TGCAGCATAAGACAGGGAGGCAATCAGCCCCAGCATTTT
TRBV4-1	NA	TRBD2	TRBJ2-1	CASSRAGVEGEQFF	TGCGCCAGCAGCCGGGCGGGGGTAGAAGGTGAGCAGTTCTTC
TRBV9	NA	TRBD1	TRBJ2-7	CASSVALGQNYEQYF	TGTGCCAGCAGCGTAGCCTTGGGACAGAACTACGAGCAGTACTTC
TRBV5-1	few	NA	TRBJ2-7	CASSFDRPSYEQYF	TGCGCCAGCAGCTTCGACAGGCCATCCTACGAGCAGTACTTC
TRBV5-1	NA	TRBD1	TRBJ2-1	CASSTGQGGNEQFF	TGCGCCAGCAGCACCGGACAGGGTGGTAATGAGCAGTTCTTC
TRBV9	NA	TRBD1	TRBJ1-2	CASSVAGTDRMYGYTF	TGTGCCAGCAGCGTAGCAGGGACAGACCGCATGTATGGCTACACCTTC
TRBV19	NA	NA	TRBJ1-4	CASAHTRGRPTNEKLFF	TGTGCCAGCGCTCACACAAGAGGCCGACCCACTAATGAAAAACTGTTTTTT
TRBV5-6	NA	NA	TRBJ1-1	CASSLGRADTEAFF	TGTGCCAGCAGCTTGGGCAGGGCGGACACTGAAGCTTTCTTT
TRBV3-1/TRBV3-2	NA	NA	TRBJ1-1	CASSQEPQGFTGEAFF	TGTGCCAGCAGCCAAGAACCCCAGGGTTTTACGGGTGAAGCTTTCTTT